These T cell receptor beta chains were read from a single sample in a study of CD8 T cells in ankylosing spondylitis. Using its own MiXCR run on the 5' RACE reads, TCRdb lists one record per CDR3 protein. The table lists about 190,000 distinct CDR3 sequences, 13% of them singletons. Sequenced material: blood, either unsorted or a sorted T cell fraction (not recorded which). These receptors were collected from a female donor with ankylosing spondylitis or in good health (not recorded which). Both conserved end residues are part of each CDR3. A D gene is named only where the DNA matches it firmly. Clone size, where shown, is once, few, many, or a class for clones that have expanded.

TRBD1,TRBV5-1,many,TRBJ2-7,CASSLGQGGDEQYF,TGCGCCAGCAGCTTAGGACAGGGAGGCGACGAGCAGTACTTC
NA,TRBV9,NA,TRBJ2-5,CASSVAPSRQETQYF,TGTGCCAGCAGCGTAGCGCCTAGTCGGCAAGAGACCCAGTACTTC
NA,TRBV5-1,many,TRBJ1-2,CASRETGANYGYTF,TGCGCCAGCAGGGAGACAGGCGCCAACTATGGCTACACCTTC
NA,TRBV12-3/TRBV12-4,many,TRBJ1-1,CASVTPGGMNTEAFF,TGTGCCAGCGTTACCCCAGGAGGGATGAACACTGAAGCTTTCTTT
TRBD1,TRBV6-2/TRBV6-3,many,TRBJ2-7,CASSLHFPGQGSSEQYF,TGTGCCAGCAGTCTACACTTCCCGGGACAGGGTTCTTCCGAGCAGTACTTC
NA,TRBV6-2/TRBV6-3,few,TRBJ1-1,CASRTGGREAFF,TGTGCCAGCAGGACAGGTGGGCGCGAAGCTTTCTTT
NA,TRBV5-6,NA,TRBJ2-5,CAISFGLLPSPFQETQYF,TGTGCCATCAGCTTCGGGCTTCTACCGTCCCCCTTCCAAGAGACCCAGTACTTC
NA,TRBV5-6,many,TRBJ1-4,CASNTGPSTNEKLFF,TGTGCCAGCAATACCGGTCCCTCAACTAATGAAAAACTGTTTTTT
TRBD1,TRBV11-2,many,TRBJ1-2,CASSSTGTANYGYTF,TGTGCCAGCAGCTCCACCGGGACAGCTAACTATGGCTACACCTTC
NA,TRBV29-1,NA,TRBJ2-3,CSGSPGARTDTQYF,TGCAGCGGATCCCCGGGTGCCCGCACAGATACGCAGTATTTT
NA,TRBV7-2,many,TRBJ2-5,CASEWTLQETQYF,TGTGCCAGCGAATGGACTCTACAAGAGACCCAGTACTTC
NA,TRBV7-9,few,TRBJ1-4,CAAVGGADEKLFF,TGTGCCGCCGTGGGGGGGGCGGATGAAAAACTGTTTTTT
NA,TRBV12-3/TRBV12-4,few,TRBJ1-1,CASSLFSFDRWMNTEAFF,TGTGCCAGCAGTTTATTCTCGTTCGACAGATGGATGAACACTGAAGCTTTCTTT
NA,TRBV20-1,many,TRBJ1-1,CRVPGRLGGTEAFF,TGCAGGGTTCCGGGACGCCTAGGCGGCACTGAAGCTTTCTTT
NA,TRBV6-2/TRBV6-3,many,TRBJ2-1,CASSSLVLSSYNEQFF,TGTGCCAGCAGTTCCCTAGTGCTCAGCTCCTACAATGAGCAGTTCTTC
TRBD1,TRBV27,few,TRBJ1-2,CASSLMGTGKYGYTF,TGTGCCAGCAGTTTGATGGGGACAGGAAAATATGGCTACACCTTC
NA,TRBV12-3/TRBV12-4,NA,TRBJ2-4,CASSFRGIHIQYF,TGTGCCAGCAGTTTTCGGGGGATCCACATTCAGTACTTC
NA,TRBV12-3/TRBV12-4,few,TRBJ2-1,CASSLAGRNEQFF,TGTGCCAGCAGTTTAGCGGGGCGCAATGAGCAGTTCTTC
NA,TRBV7-6,few,TRBJ1-1,CASSLAGQNTEAFF,TGTGCCAGCAGCTTAGCGGGGCAGAACACTGAAGCTTTCTTT
TRBD1,TRBV7-6,many,TRBJ1-4,CASSARQGATNEKLFF,TGTGCCAGCAGCGCGCGGCAGGGGGCAACTAATGAAAAACTGTTTTTT
TRBD2,TRBV12-3/TRBV12-4,NA,TRBJ2-1,CATHNGGLAGVEQFF,TGTGCCACCCATAACGGGGGACTAGCGGGAGTTGAGCAGTTCTTC
TRBD1,TRBV9,many,TRBJ2-1,CASSVAGTGAYNEQFF,TGTGCCAGCAGCGTAGCGGGGACAGGGGCCTACAATGAGCAGTTCTTC
NA,TRBV27,few,TRBJ1-5,CASREEGLGQPQHF,TGTGCCAGCAGGGAAGAGGGGTTGGGGCAGCCCCAGCATTTT
NA,TRBV15,many,TRBJ1-2,CATSRQGAYGYTF,TGTGCCACCAGCAGACAGGGAGCCTATGGCTACACCTTC
NA,TRBV2,many,TRBJ2-1,CASSEVRDNEQFF,TGTGCCAGCAGTGAAGTCCGAGACAATGAGCAGTTCTTC
NA,TRBV10-3,many,TRBJ2-2,CAISARPSDRELFF,TGTGCCATCAGTGCCCGGCCTAGCGACCGGGAGCTGTTTTTT
NA,TRBV24-1,many,TRBJ2-1,CATSDLDGRMDEQFF,TGTGCCACCAGTGATCTGGATGGAAGAATGGATGAGCAGTTCTTC
TRBD2,TRBV24-1,NA,TRBJ2-1,CATSDPGQGGLAGRYNEQFF,TGTGCCACCAGTGACCCGGGACAGGGGGGACTAGCGGGACGGTACAATGAGCAGTTCTTC
TRBD1,TRBV7-9,few,TRBJ2-7,CASSLQGVTYEQYF,TGTGCCAGCAGCTTACAGGGGGTGACCTACGAGCAGTACTTC
NA,TRBV5-1,many,TRBJ2-5,CASSLVPEQETQYF,TGCGCCAGCAGCTTGGTACCCGAGCAAGAGACCCAGTACTTC
NA,TRBV20-1,few,TRBJ2-1,CRFVGYNEQFF,TGCAGGTTTGTGGGATACAATGAGCAGTTCTTC
NA,TRBV12-5,many,TRBJ1-3,CASDYRENGNTIYF,TGTGCTAGTGACTACAGGGAGAATGGAAACACCATATATTTT
NA,TRBV5-1,many,TRBJ1-1,CASSYDAAEAFF,TGCGCCAGCAGCTATGACGCCGCTGAAGCTTTCTTT
NA,TRBV7-8,NA,TRBJ2-3,CASSLRRGSTDTQYF,TGTGCCAGCAGCTTACGTCGCGGGAGCACAGATACGCAGTATTTT
TRBD1,TRBV7-8,once,TRBJ2-1,CASSLLDRPFYNEQFF,TGTGCCAGCAGCTTACTGGACAGGCCCTTCTACAATGAGCAGTTCTTC
NA,TRBV29-1,many,TRBJ2-2,CSARTDTRTGELFF,TGCAGCGCGAGGACAGATACTCGAACCGGGGAGCTGTTTTTT
TRBD2,TRBV27,many,TRBJ2-7,CASSPRRLAGGKSQYF,TGTGCCAGCAGTCCACGCCGACTAGCGGGTGGCAAATCGCAGTACTTC
NA,TRBV5-1,many,TRBJ2-2,CASSSVGAYTGELFF,TGCGCCAGCAGCTCGGTCGGCGCCTACACCGGGGAGCTGTTTTTT
NA,TRBV11-2,many,TRBJ2-7,CASSRLASVTYEQYF,TGTGCCAGCAGCCGTCTAGCGTCGGTGACCTACGAGCAGTACTTC
TRBD1,TRBV7-3,NA,TRBJ2-3,CASSQGEASDTQYF,TGTGCCAGCAGCCAGGGGGAAGCGTCGGATACGCAGTATTTT
TRBD1,TRBV5-1,many,TRBJ1-5,CASSLGGTDNQPQHF,TGCGCCAGCAGCTTGGGCGGGACAGATAATCAGCCCCAGCATTTT
NA,TRBV7-2,many,TRBJ2-5,CASSLSERETQYF,TGTGCCAGCAGCTTGAGCGAGAGGGAGACCCAGTACTTC
NA,TRBV28,many,TRBJ2-4,CASSFVTRSKNIQYF,TGTGCCAGCAGTTTTGTGACCCGATCCAAAAACATTCAGTACTTC
NA,TRBV24-1,many,TRBJ2-7,CATSGTNSREQYF,TGTGCCACCTCGGGGACAAATTCCCGCGAGCAGTACTTC
NA,TRBV28,many,TRBJ2-4,CASSSYRANIQYF,TGTGCCAGCAGTTCCTACAGGGCAAACATTCAGTACTTC
TRBD2,TRBV29-1,many,TRBJ2-3,CSSSGRGGTDTQYF,TGCAGCAGTTCGGGGCGGGGAGGGACAGATACGCAGTATTTT
NA,TRBV4-1,many,TRBJ1-4,CASSQVRATNEKLFF,TGCGCCAGCAGCCAAGTACGAGCAACTAATGAAAAACTGTTTTTT
TRBD2,TRBV20-1,NA,TRBJ2-3,CSAGIAGVTDTQYF,TGCAGTGCTGGAATAGCGGGGGTCACAGATACGCAGTATTTT
NA,TRBV6-6,many,TRBJ2-1,CASSRPRNEQFF,TGTGCCAGCAGCCGACCCCGAAATGAGCAGTTCTTC
TRBD1,TRBV24-1,many,TRBJ2-4,CATSDPDRGGNIQYF,TGTGCCACCAGTGACCCGGACAGGGGGGGGAACATTCAGTACTTC
TRBD1,TRBV27,many,TRBJ2-7,CASSRGQGSVSYEQYF,TGTGCCAGCAGCCGGGGACAGGGTTCGGTCTCTTACGAGCAGTACTTC